This T cell receptor beta chain derives from a study of T cell responses to AZD1222 COVID-19 vaccine. Clones were read by immunoSEQ multiplex PCR, and TCRdb kept only the in-frame ones, dropping some. The table includes around 100,000 clones, 88% detected once. There are 14 residues in the CDR3. Germline V gene lookup returns CDR1 SQVTM and CDR2 ANQGSEA. Trimming left V 3 bases short and J 4 bases short, with 14 bases between. Findings and limits, study-wide: Targets within unmutated variant regions were reportedly found for nearly half of spike-specific TCRs. Donor demographics were predominantly white British with a female majority; clonal diversity may be underestimated.

On this clone itself: Its antigen is unidentified.

This clonotype was obtained from an adult in good health. The sequences come from peripheral blood, collected on day 0 of AZD1222 vaccination. V gene TRBV29-1 combines with J gene TRBJ2-3; D gene ambiguous. In DNA, the CDR3 is TGCAGCGTTGACCAACCAGATGGGGCAGATACGCAGTATTTT. It translates to CSVDQPDGADTQYF.